The next 11 T cell receptor beta chains were all read from a single sample in a study of glioma-infiltrating T cells after dendritic cell vaccination. TCRdb's table, derived via immunoSEQ multiplex PCR, lists solely in-frame clones and lacks some. In the table there are some 24,000 clones, roughly nine tenths of which are singletons. Noted time point: after dendritic cell vaccination, including at tumor progression/relapse. The sequences come from blood, collected after dendritic cell vaccination. The receptors shown here come from a human donor with glioblastoma.

This clone was seen only once. This chain joins TRBV2 and TRBJ2-3; 8 bases agree with TRBD2. Germline-derived CDR1 and CDR2 are SNHLY and FYNNEI. This CDR3 is built from 14 residues. J gave up 6 bases and V 6 bases, and 8 bases lay outside the gene matches. CDR3 in amino acids: CASRTGTRVDTQYF. CDR3 in DNA: TGTGCCAGCAGGACCGGGACTAGGGTCGATACGCAGTATTTT.

This chain joins TRBV7-2 and TRBJ2-7; tentative D call: TRBD2 (5 bases). CDR1 and CDR2 from the germline V gene are SGHTA and FQGNSA. The CDR3 length is 15 residues. The V end was cut by 1 base, the J end by 3 bases, with 13 bases between. As DNA, the CDR3 is TGTGCCAGCAGCTTAGTTCCTAGCTTCGACTACGAGCAGTACTTC. Amino acid sequence: CASSLVPSFDYEQYF.

The gene calls are TRBV29-1 and TRBJ2-5, with D possibly being TRBD2 (7 bases). The CDR3 consists of 17 residues. The ends were cut back, 0 bases at V and 2 bases at J, with 19 bases in the middle. Germline CDR1 SQVTM, CDR2 ANQGSEA. In nucleotides, the CDR3 is TGCAGCGTTGAAGATAGAGGCGGGGGCCTGGTACAAGAGACCCAGTACTTC. Its translation: CSVEDRGGGLVQETQYF.

The table lists this clone with a count of one. The V call is TRBV14, the J call TRBJ1-3, with a weak D call TRBD1 (5 bases). The germline CDR1 and CDR2 sequences are SGHDN and FVKESK. The CDR3 extends over 16 amino acids. V lost 1 base to trimming and J lost 0 bases, with 10 bases between them. CDR3 region: CASSQVGTTSGNTIYF. For the CDR3, the DNA is TGTGCCAGCAGCCAAGTTGGGACTACCTCTGGAAACACCATATATTTT. Based on the CDR3 plus reference TRBV14 and TRBJ1-3, the full variable domain is EAGVTQFPSHSVIEKGQTVTLRCDPISGHDNLYWYRRVMGKEIKFLLHFVKESKQDESGMPNNRFLAERTGGTYSTLKVQPAELEDSGVYFCASSQVGTTSGNTIYFGEGSWLTVV.

V and J are TRBV7-2 and TRBJ2-5, with TRBD2 matching over 7 bases. The CDR3 spans 16 residues. Germline assignment: CDR1 SGHTA and CDR2 FQGNSA. With 3 bases clipped from V and 1 base from J, the junction kept 8 bases outside the gene matches. The CDR3 sequence: CASSLGHTGGQETQYF. In nucleotides, the CDR3 is TGTGCCAGCAGCTTGGGTCACACGGGGGGCCAAGAGACCCAGTACTTC.

The chain's CDR3 is CASSPSPAGGRRETQYF. The DNA of the CDR3 is TGCGCCAGCAGCCCTTCCCCTGCGGGGGGGCGGCGGGAGACCCAGTACTTC. The genes are TRBV4-1 and TRBJ2-5, with TRBD2 matching over 9 bases. This CDR3 contains 17 residues. Looked up from germline, CDR1 is MGHRA and CDR2 is YSYEKL. V gave up 4 bases and J gave up 5 bases; unmatched junction bases: 14.

The chain combines TRBV27 with TRBJ1-5, with 7 bases fitting TRBD1. CDR3 length equals 14 residues. V lost 2 bases, J lost 5 bases, and 3 bases stayed unmatched. Germline V gene sequence: CDR1 MNHEY, CDR2 SMNVEV (reference sequence). CDR3: CASSLRQGYQPQHF. The CDR3 coding sequence is TGTGCCAGCAGTTTAAGACAGGGATATCAGCCCCAGCATTTT.

The chain has TRBV6-5 and TRBJ2-7; D gene unclear. This CDR3 has 12 residues. V gave up 5 bases and J gave up 3 bases, with 8 bases separating them. Germline-derived CDR1 and CDR2 are MNHEY and SVGAGI. The CDR3 DNA sequence: TGTGCCAGCAGTGGCATGAACTACGAGCAGTACTTC. Translated, it gives CASSGMNYEQYF.

This rearrangement joins TRBV7-2 to TRBJ2-1; D perhaps matches TRBD2 (5 bases). Trimming shortened V by 3 bases and J by 5 bases, and 14 bases separated the two germline ends. There are 15 residues in the CDR3. Germline V CDR1 and CDR2: SGHTA, FQGNSA. The CDR3 sequence: CASSLVGNGNNEQFF. The CDR3 DNA sequence: TGTGCCAGCAGCTTGGTGGGGAACGGGAACAATGAGCAGTTCTTC.

This clone was seen only once. The rearrangement joins TRBV2 to TRBJ2-1, with 8 bases identical to TRBD1. The CDR3 is made up of 11 amino acids. Per the germline V gene, CDR1 is SNHLY and CDR2 is FYNNEI. V shed 6 bases and J 13 bases; nucleotides not matched to a gene: 5. The CDR3 spells CASRGTGYQFF. DNA for the CDR3: TGTGCCAGCAGGGGGACAGGTTACCAGTTCTTC.

The J gene is TRBJ1-1, the V gene TRBV6-4; 9 nucleotides agree with TRBD1. The CDR3 sequence is 14 residues long. Germline assignment: CDR1 MRHNA and CDR2 SNTAGT. Unmatched junction bases numbered 16, after V lost 7 bases and J lost 13 bases. CDR3: CASTPTPGTGNVFF. Written as DNA, the CDR3 is TGTGCCAGCACCCCTACTCCCGGGACAGGGAACGTTTTCTTT.